Presented here are 25 T cell receptor beta chains from one specimen sequenced in a study of T cell responses to AZD1222 COVID-19 vaccine. Sequencing used immunoSEQ multiplex PCR; TCRdb keeps in-frame clones, though not all of them. The table has under 150,000 clones, more than 85% seen once; the top ten hold roughly 0.87%. The sample was peripheral blood, taken on day 0 of AZD1222 vaccination. These receptors all stem from an adult in good health.

This clone was counted a single time. The CDR3 coding sequence is TGTGCCAGCTCGGGTGGGACATCGAACATTCAGTACTTC. Translation gives CASSGGTSNIQYF. The chain employs TRBV18 and TRBJ2-4, with D maybe TRBD1 (6 bases). The CDR3 is 13 residues long. Germline lookup yields CDR1 KGHSH and CDR2 LQKENI. The V end lost 6 bases, the J end lost 7 bases, and 13 bases lay between the germline ends.

The J gene is TRBJ1-3, the V gene TRBV30, with TRBD1 identical over 7 bases. The ends lost 3 bases at V and 1 base at J; junction bases unmatched: 9. The CDR3 is made up of 16 amino acids. Germline-derived CDR1 and CDR2 are GTSNPN and SVGIG (reference sequence). The CDR3 reads CAWSPDRVYSGNTIYF. CDR3 sequence (DNA): TGTGCCTGGAGCCCCGACAGGGTTTATTCTGGAAACACCATATATTTT.

The rearrangement uses TRBV6-5 and TRBJ1-6; 9 nucleotides match TRBD1. Germline CDR1 is MNHEY and CDR2 is SVGAGI. The CDR3 contains 16 residues. Trimming took 2 bases from V and 9 from J; bases not matched to a gene: 8. The DNA for the CDR3 is TGTGCCAGCAGTTACGGTGAGCCGGGACAGGGTTCACCCCTCCACTTT. Its protein is CASSYGEPGQGSPLHF.

This chain connects TRBV6-5 to TRBJ1-1, with D unresolved. Germline CDR1 is MNHEY and CDR2 is SVGAGI. Trimming took 7 bases from V and 1 from J, leaving 13 bases between them. The CDR3 is 14 residues long. CDR3 sequence reads: CASNPGRANTEAFF. The CDR3 bases are TGTGCCAGCAACCCGGGAAGGGCGAACACTGAAGCTTTCTTT.

CDR3 sequence: CASSLGGPASGNTIYF. The CDR3 nucleotides read TGTGCCAGCAGCTTAGGTGGGCCTGCCTCTGGAAACACCATATATTTT. V usage is TRBV7-9 and J usage is TRBJ1-3; no clear D gene. V lost 1 base, J lost 0 bases, and 10 bases lay in between. CDR3 length equals 16 residues. Per the germline V gene, CDR1 is SEHNR and CDR2 is FQNEAQ (reference sequence).

V is TRBV5-1 and J is TRBJ2-1; D remains ambiguous. This CDR3 region has 13 residues. Germline V gene sequence: CDR1 SGHRS, CDR2 YFSETQ. V was shortened by 0 bases and J by 5 bases, with 6 bases between the two germline ends. The CDR3 protein is CASSLAFDNEQFF. The DNA of the CDR3 is TGCGCCAGCAGCTTGGCCTTTGACAATGAGCAGTTCTTC.

This chain joins TRBV5-1 and TRBJ1-5; unclear D gene. Trimming cost V 6 bases and J 4 bases, with 8 bases left between them. The CDR3 loop spans 12 amino acids. The germline gives CDR1 SGHRS, CDR2 YFSETQ. DNA of the CDR3: TGCGCCAGCACCGACGAGAATCAGCCCCAGCATTTT. As protein: CASTDENQPQHF.

V gene TRBV12-3 or TRBV12-4 combines with J gene TRBJ2-5; tentatively, D is TRBD1 (6 bases). V lost 8 bases and J lost 4, with 11 bases in between. The CDR3 contains 12 residues. The CDR3 region has the DNA TGTGCCAGCGCAGGGGTAGGAGAGACCCAGTACTTC. Residues: CASAGVGETQYF.

The gene calls are TRBV4-1 and TRBJ1-2; D is unresolved. The CDR3 is made up of 14 amino acids. The germline CDR1 and CDR2 sequences are MGHRA and YSYEKL. Trimming took off 0 bases at V and 2 bases at J, with 7 bases between the two ends. CDR3 coding DNA: TGCGCCAGCAGCCAAGATCCCGAAAACTATGGCTACACCTTC. It codes for CASSQDPENYGYTF.

The V and J genes are TRBV12-3 or TRBV12-4 and TRBJ1-1; D unclear. The CDR3 has 13 amino acids. The germline V and J ends were trimmed by 8 bases and 3 bases, with 13 bases remaining between them. The CDR3 region has the DNA TGTGCCAGCCACAAAGCTCGTTACACTGAAGCTTTCTTT. Translation: CASHKARYTEAFF.

V and J are TRBV5-4 and TRBJ1-2; no firm D call. Between the trimmed V and J ends, which lost 3 bases and 6 bases, there was a span of 18 bases. This CDR3 has 15 amino acids. Germline assignment: CDR1 SGHNT and CDR2 YYREEE (reference sequence). The CDR3: CASSSMTNLYDGYTF. Here the CDR3 DNA reads TGTGCCAGCAGCTCAATGACTAATCTATACGATGGCTACACCTTC.

The chain joins TRBV5-5 to TRBJ1-1; unclear D gene. Germline CDR1 SGHKS, CDR2 YYEKEE (reference sequence). The CDR3 extends over 14 amino acids. The V and J ends lost 4 bases and 4 bases respectively, with 14 bases between them. In nucleotides, the CDR3 is TGTGCCAGCAGCCCTCCGTATGGTCGCACTGAAGCTTTCTTT. This sequence encodes CASSPPYGRTEAFF.

The chain combines TRBV10-3 with TRBJ1-6; D may be TRBD1 (5 bases). The CDR3 contains 13 residues. Trimming stripped 7 bases from V and 7 bases from J, with 11 bases between. CDR1 and CDR2 (germline): ENHRY, SYGVKD. Here the CDR3 reads CAIKGVENSPLHF. The CDR3 coding sequence is TGTGCCATCAAAGGGGTTGAGAATTCACCCCTCCACTTT.

In the case of this clone: One end of the junction fails to match germline, which may point to a read error. V gene TRBV7-7 combines with J gene TRBJ2-3, with TRBD1 matching 9 bases. Germline values: CDR1 SSHAT, CDR2 FNYEAQ (reference sequence). This CDR3 contains 14 residues. Here the CDR3 reads CASSPGTGWDTQYF. The CDR3 nucleotides read TGTGCTAGCAGCCCTGGGACAGGGTGGGATACGCAGTATTTT.

The chain joins TRBV12-3 or TRBV12-4 to TRBJ1-2; possibly TRBD1 for D (5 bases). Trimming took 8 bases from V and 6 from J, leaving 16 bases between them. This CDR3 is built from 13 residues. Here the CDR3 reads CASGLTESHGYTF. CDR3 sequence (DNA): TGTGCCAGCGGATTGACAGAATCGCATGGCTACACCTTC.

J is TRBJ1-1 and V is TRBV18, with 9 positions matching TRBD1. The trim removed 6 bases at V and 2 bases at J, leaving 7 bases unmatched. CDR1 and CDR2 from the germline V gene are KGHSH and LQKENI. This CDR3 contains 15 residues. CDR3 sequence reads: CASSRRDRVNTEAFF. The CDR3 region has the DNA TGTGCCAGCTCCCGGAGGGACAGGGTCAACACTGAAGCTTTCTTT.

The rearrangement uses TRBV19 and TRBJ1-5, with D maybe TRBD1 (5 bases). From germline, CDR1 is LNHDA and CDR2 SQIVND (reference sequence). The CDR3 sequence is 13 residues long. The ends were cut back, 3 bases at V and 4 bases at J, with 7 bases in the middle. Here the CDR3 reads CASSISGNQPQHF. CDR3 nucleotide sequence: TGTGCCAGTAGTATCTCAGGGAATCAGCCCCAGCATTTT.

CDR3 sequence (DNA): TGTGCCACCAGTTCTAGCGGGGGGGCTTATACGCAGTATTTT. Its protein is CATSSSGGAYTQYF. The chain links TRBV24-1 to TRBJ2-3, with TRBD2 matching 12 bases. Germline CDR1 reads KGHDR; CDR2 reads SFDVKD. The CDR3 spans 14 residues. V was clipped by 6 bases and J by 7 bases; unmatched bases: 4.

In this sample, this clone turned up once. Other DNA sequences in the same sample also yield this CDR3. The chain is built from TRBV9 and TRBJ1-1, with TRBD1 as a possible D gene (6 bases). The CDR3 is 13 amino acids. Germline loops: CDR1 SGDLS, CDR2 YYNGEE. V lost 5 bases and J 1 base, leaving 9 bases between the germline ends. The CDR3 DNA reads as TGTGCCAGCAGTAGAGGGGGGAACACTGAAGCTTTCTTT. Amino acid sequence: CASSRGGNTEAFF.

CDR3 in amino acids: CASSLEAGQLYGYTF. CDR3 DNA sequence: TGTGCCAGCAGCTTGGAGGCCGGACAGCTCTATGGCTACACCTTC. This sequence joins TRBV5-8 and TRBJ1-2; weak D call: TRBD1 (6 bases). V was trimmed by 0 bases and J by 4 bases, leaving 13 bases between them. This CDR3 contains 15 residues. CDR1 and CDR2 from the germline V gene are SGHTS and YDEGEE.

V and J are TRBV5-1 and TRBJ2-1, with 12 nucleotides matching TRBD1. Germline V CDR1 and CDR2: SGHRS, YFSETQ. There are 15 residues in the CDR3. V lost 4 bases, J lost 7 bases, and 6 bases stayed unmatched. The chain's CDR3 is CASSAGQGARNEQFF. The CDR3 coding sequence is TGCGCCAGCAGCGCGGGACAGGGGGCGCGGAATGAGCAGTTCTTC.

The gene calls are TRBV12-3 or TRBV12-4 and TRBJ2-1; D unclear. This CDR3 is built from 12 residues. The V gene lost 3 bases and the J gene lost 7 bases, with 7 bases spanning the gap. The CDR3 loop is CASSFPGNEQFF. The DNA of the CDR3 is TGTGCCAGCAGTTTTCCCGGGAATGAGCAGTTCTTC.

The gene calls are TRBV27 and TRBJ2-7; D may be TRBD1 (8 bases). The germline CDR1 and CDR2 sequences are MNHEY and SMNVEV (reference sequence). Trimming cost V 5 bases and J 6 bases, with 20 bases left between them. This CDR3 region has 15 residues. CDR3 nucleotide sequence: TGTGCCAGCAGTACCCTACAGGGGGGGTTCTTCGAGCAGTACTTC. This encodes CASSTLQGGFFEQYF.

The rearrangement links TRBV29-1 to TRBJ1-2; D call uncertain. V lost 2 bases to trimming and J lost 7 bases, with 11 bases between them. The CDR3 is 12 amino acids. Germline assignment: CDR1 SQVTM and CDR2 ANQGSEA. The CDR3 coding sequence is TGCAGCGTTGAAAAACAGATAAGTGGCTACACCTTC. Translation gives CSVEKQISGYTF.

The chain combines TRBV6-7 with TRBJ1-4; D uncertain. TRBV6-7 is flagged as an ORF with uncertain function. V was cut by 2 bases and J by 0 bases, with 16 bases left in between. This CDR3 spans 18 amino acids. CDR3 residues: CASSYPPQEVPTNEKLFF. The CDR3, as DNA: TGTGCCAGCAGTTACCCCCCCCAGGAGGTACCAACTAATGAAAAACTGTTTTTT.